The rows below give T cell receptor beta chains drawn from one sample of a study of long-term antiretroviral therapy in people with HIV. Sequenced by immunoSEQ multiplex PCR; TCRdb stores in-frame clones only, minus some. The table lists some 23,000 clones, 76% of them singletons, with 4.5% to 5.5% in the top ten. Source: unsorted PBMCs, taken 0.5 years after starting antiretroviral therapy. Source of these receptors: a woman in her 40s with HIV. Both conserved end residues are part of each CDR3. D genes are given only for firm matches. The size field is filled for only some rows; it gives once, few, many or a size class.

D	V	size	J	DNA	CDR3
TRBD2	TRBV28	.	TRBJ2-7	TGTGCCAGCAGTCCCTACCGGGAGGGCTTCTCCTACGAGCAGTACTTC	CASSPYREGFSYEQYF
.	TRBV28	.	TRBJ1-5	TGTGCCAGCAGCCCCACACTTGTCGCCCACCGGGACAGCAATCAGCCCCAGCATTTT	CASSPTLVAHRDSNQPQHF
.	TRBV7-2	.	TRBJ1-4	TGTGCCAGCAGCCCCGGCCGGGCCCAACTGTTTTTT	CASSPGRAQLFF
TRBD2	TRBV2	.	TRBJ2-7	TGTGCCAGCAGTCCTACGACTAGCGGGGGGCGGGAGCAGTACTTC	CASSPTTSGGREQYF
TRBD1	TRBV2	.	TRBJ1-6	TGTGCCACCCTATGGGGACAGGGGTCCCCCCTCCACTTT	CATLWGQGSPLHF
TRBD2	TRBV5-4	.	TRBJ2-1	TGTGCCAGCAGCCTAAACCCCGGGACTAGAGACAATGAGCAGTTCTTC	CASSLNPGTRDNEQFF
.	TRBV27	few	TRBJ2-2	TGTGCCAGCAGTTTGAGATCAGGTACCGGGGAGCTGTTTTTT	CASSLRSGTGELFF
.	TRBV7-9	medium-sized	TRBJ1-5	TGTGCCAGCAGCGACGACAGGTTACATAGCAATCAGCCCCAGCATTTT	CASSDDRLHSNQPQHF
TRBD1	TRBV6-1	once	TRBJ1-2	TGTGCCAGCAGTATGGGACAGGTAGATAACTATGGCTACACCTTC	CASSMGQVDNYGYTF
TRBD2	TRBV4-1	.	TRBJ2-7	TGCGCCAGCAGCCAAGAGAGGCGGCTAGCGGCATACGAGCAGTACTTC	CASSQERRLAAYEQYF
.	TRBV30	.	TRBJ1-5	TGTGCCTGGAGTGTACTCGGGAGTAATCAGCCCCAGCATTTT	CAWSVLGSNQPQHF
.	TRBV6-6	.	TRBJ1-5	TGTGCCACCACTGAGAAAAGGGAACAGCCCCAGCATTTT	CATTEKREQPQHF
TRBD1	TRBV19	.	TRBJ1-1	TGTGCCAGTGGACCCGGGACAGGGGGATTGAACACTGAAGCTTTCTTT	CASGPGTGGLNTEAFF
.	TRBV5-1	.	TRBJ2-2	TGCGCCAGCAGCTTAACGATCCTGGCGAACACCGGGGAGCTGTTTTTT	CASSLTILANTGELFF
TRBD2	TRBV27	.	TRBJ2-3	TGTGCCAGCAGTTCACCTAGCGGGAGCTTCACAGATACGCAGTATTTT	CASSSPSGSFTDTQYF
.	TRBV27	few	TRBJ2-1	TGTGCCAGCAGCCCAGGACAGTACAATGAGCAGTTCTTC	CASSPGQYNEQFF
TRBD1	TRBV28	few	TRBJ1-2	TGTGCCAGCAGCCCGGGACAGGTTAATGGCTACACCTTC	CASSPGQVNGYTF
.	TRBV5-8	.	TRBJ1-3	TGTGCCAGCAGCTTGGTGTGGGGGCTCTCTGGAAACACCATATATTTT	CASSLVWGLSGNTIYF
TRBD1	TRBV7-9	.	TRBJ1-1	TGTGCCAGCAGCTTAGGGGGACAGGGAGGTGAAGCTTTCTTT	CASSLGGQGGEAFF
.	TRBV18	.	TRBJ1-5	TGTGCCAGCTCAAGCTCAGGGGAGGGCAATCAGCCCCAGCATTTT	CASSSSGEGNQPQHF
TRBD2	TRBV7-8	.	TRBJ2-2	TGTGCCAGCAGCCTCCAACCGGGACTAGCGGACCCGAGTACCGGGGAGCTGTTTTTT	CASSLQPGLADPSTGELFF
.	TRBV28	.	TRBJ1-2	TGTGCCAGCAGTTTACCGGGAAACTATGGCTACACCTTC	CASSLPGNYGYTF
.	TRBV27	.	TRBJ2-2	TGTGCCAGCAGTTTAGGATATTACACCGGGGAGCTGTTTTTT	CASSLGYYTGELFF
.	TRBV7-2	.	TRBJ2-5	TGTGCCAGCAGCTTCGGCCTCCCCCCCAGTGCCCAGTACTTC	CASSFGLPPSAQYF
.	TRBV2	.	TRBJ1-1	TGTGCCAGCCACCTGGGGGCCACTGAAGCTTTCTTT	CASHLGATEAFF
.	TRBV6-9	few	TRBJ1-5	TGTGCCAGCAGGACGATCCGGGTTCAGCCCCAGCATTTT	CASRTIRVQPQHF
.	TRBV6-1	few	TRBJ1-5	TGTGCCAGCAGTGAAGACGTATTTTGGAATCAGCCCCAGCATTTT	CASSEDVFWNQPQHF